Detailed here is one T cell receptor beta chain. Antigen unknown. V was pared by 3 bases and J by 2 bases, with 11 bases between. CDR3 length: 15 amino acids. Germline CDR1 SEHNR, CDR2 FQNEAQ (reference sequence). The record originates from a study of OX40 agonist ivuxolimab in advanced cancers. Study information: Patients took ivuxolimab, an agonistic anti-OX40 (CD134) antibody.

Repertoires were generated with immunoSEQ multiplex PCR, while TCRdb's copy carries only in-frame clones and drops some. The profile shows almost 50,000 clones, about nine tenths of them singletons. Overall study results and limits: People who partly responded at 0.1-3.0 mg/kg had some of the least clonal expansion seen.

V is TRBV7-9 and J is TRBJ1-5; D is perhaps TRBD1 (6 bases). Sequenced here: CD4+ or CD8+ T cells sorted from blood, sampled in a trial of the OX40 agonist ivuxolimab. The clonotype comes from an adult with an advanced solid tumor such as melanoma, head and neck, liver or kidney cancer. CDR3 loop: CASSFRGMGNQPQHF. CDR3 bases: TGTGCCAGCAGCTTCAGGGGCATGGGCAATCAGCCCCAGCATTTT.